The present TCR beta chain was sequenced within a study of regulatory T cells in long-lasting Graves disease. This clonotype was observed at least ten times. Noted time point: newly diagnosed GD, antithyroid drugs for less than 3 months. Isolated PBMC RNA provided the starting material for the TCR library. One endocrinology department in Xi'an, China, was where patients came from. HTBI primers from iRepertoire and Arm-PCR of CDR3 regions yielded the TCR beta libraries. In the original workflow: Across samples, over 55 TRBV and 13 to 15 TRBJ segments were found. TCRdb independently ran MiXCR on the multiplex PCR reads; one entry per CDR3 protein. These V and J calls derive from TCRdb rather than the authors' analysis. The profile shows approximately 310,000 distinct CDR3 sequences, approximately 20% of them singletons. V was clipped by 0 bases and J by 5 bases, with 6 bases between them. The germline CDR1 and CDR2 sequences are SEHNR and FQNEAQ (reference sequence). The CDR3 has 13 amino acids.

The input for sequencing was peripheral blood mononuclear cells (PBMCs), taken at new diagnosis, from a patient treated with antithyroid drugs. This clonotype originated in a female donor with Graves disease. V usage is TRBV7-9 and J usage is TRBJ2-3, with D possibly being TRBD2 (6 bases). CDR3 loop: CASSLARGDTQYF. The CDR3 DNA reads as TGTGCCAGCAGCTTAGCGCGGGGAGATACGCAGTATTTT.